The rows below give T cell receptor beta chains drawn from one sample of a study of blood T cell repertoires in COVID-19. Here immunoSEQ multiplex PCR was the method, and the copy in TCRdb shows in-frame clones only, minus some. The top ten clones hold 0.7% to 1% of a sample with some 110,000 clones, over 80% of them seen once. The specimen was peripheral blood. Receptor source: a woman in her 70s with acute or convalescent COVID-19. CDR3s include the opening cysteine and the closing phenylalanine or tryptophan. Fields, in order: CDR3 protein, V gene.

CDR3aa: CASSLYQDSYNEQFF
v_gene: TRBV5-6

CDR3aa: CASSLGQGRSYEQYF
v_gene: TRBV7-8

CDR3aa: CASTRQANTGELFF
v_gene: TRBV2

CDR3aa: CASSLGGSRETQYF
v_gene: TRBV7-2

CDR3aa: CASSLRQGNTGELFF
v_gene: TRBV3-1/TRBV3-2

CDR3aa: CASSVGTGVGGYTF
v_gene: TRBV9

CDR3aa: CASSRGDTGELFF
v_gene: TRBV27

CDR3aa: CASTPSGDTGELFF
v_gene: TRBV28

CDR3aa: CASSPRPSGAYSYEQYF
v_gene: TRBV3-1/TRBV3-2

CDR3aa: CASSPTPGTSGGTSSYEQYF
v_gene: TRBV14

CDR3aa: CASSYRVSNTEAFF
v_gene: TRBV5-1

CDR3aa: CASRSSSNTGELFF
v_gene: TRBV2

CDR3aa: CASSIQRGRADTQYF
v_gene: TRBV7-6

CDR3aa: CASSKLTGNGEQYF
v_gene: TRBV21-1

CDR3aa: CASSFSGTSGRALAYEQYF
v_gene: TRBV28

CDR3aa: CASSSLPGQGKVNEQFF
v_gene: TRBV7-9

CDR3aa: CAITPGRGDYEQYF
v_gene: TRBV30

CDR3aa: CASSTGTEETQYF
v_gene: TRBV19

CDR3aa: CATSSRTGPNIQYF
v_gene: TRBV15

CDR3aa: CASSLDGGPNYGYTF
v_gene: TRBV5-1

CDR3aa: CASSESGGNQPQHF
v_gene: TRBV6-1

CDR3aa: CATRAGLNTEAFF
v_gene: TRBV24-1

CDR3aa: CASSKRWGDQPQHF
v_gene: TRBV21-1